The T cell receptor (beta chain) described here comes from a study of T cell responses to AZD1222 COVID-19 vaccine. Overall study findings and caveats: Two AZD1222 administrations were followed by greater Spike-specific TCR breadth and depth.

Profiling relied on immunoSEQ multiplex PCR, and the TCRdb table lists in-frame clones only, not all of them. The sample contains 100,000 to 150,000 clones, around 83% of which appear only once. V was pared by 2 bases and J by 0 bases, with 9 bases between. This CDR3 region has 15 residues. Per germline, CDR1 MRHNA and CDR2 SNTAGT. This clone was counted between two and nine times. Its antigen remains unknown. This receptor was taken from an adult who received the AZD1222 COVID-19 vaccine. V is TRBV6-4 and J is TRBJ2-3, with D perhaps matching TRBD2 (7 bases). The material was peripheral blood, obtained 28 days after the second AZD1222 dose. CDR3 residues: CASSDGGASTDTQYF. The CDR3 nucleotides read TGTGCCAGCAGTGACGGGGGGGCTAGCACAGATACGCAGTATTTT.